The T cell receptor beta chain described here comes from a study of T cells in narcolepsy. Study results and caveats: Autoreactive HCRT-specific and TRIB2-specific clonotypes were marked in same-patient CSF-versus-blood CD4+ comparisons. No autoreactive T cell clone sequences appeared in some memory CD4+ repertoires.

Method: immunoSEQ multiplex PCR; TCRdb's copy keeps in-frame clones and lacks some. The sample has roughly 34,000 clones, about 80% seen once; the top ten hold roughly 1.2%. This CDR3 is 15 amino acids long. Germline-derived CDR1 and CDR2 are MDHEN and SYDVKM. With 3 bases removed from V and 6 bases from J, the gap between germline ends came to 15 bases. Concerning this clone itself: The antigen remains undetermined.

The V gene is TRBV28, the J gene TRBJ2-1; D gene ambiguous. Sequencing was carried out using CD45RA- memory CD4+ T cells from PBMCs. This clonotype was obtained from a human donor with narcolepsy. CDR3 DNA sequence: TGTGCCAGCAGTTTGACCTACCCATACGGCAATGAGCAGTTCTTC. This gives the protein CASSLTYPYGNEQFF.